Listed below are T cell receptor beta chains from one sample, sequenced in a study of blood T cell repertoires in COVID-19. Generated by immunoSEQ multiplex PCR, the TCRdb table keeps only in-frame clones and is missing some. This sample has 150,000 to 200,000 clones, with 80% found just once. The sequencing sample was made of PBMCs or T cells enriched from blood (not recorded which). The source is a man aged 40-49 years who had recovered from COVID-19. Both conserved end residues are part of each CDR3. D genes are given only for firm matches. Size tells how often a clone was seen (once, few, many) or the class of an expanded clone, and some rows leave it out.

d_call: -
v_call: TRBV6-2/TRBV6-3
j_call: TRBJ2-7
clone_size: many
cdr3_nt: TGTGCCAGCAGTTACTCCTTAAATTCTTACGAGCAGTACTTC
cdr3_aa: CASSYSLNSYEQYF

d_call: TRBD1
v_call: TRBV11-2
j_call: TRBJ1-5
clone_size: -
cdr3_nt: TGTGCCAGCAGCTCGGGACAGGGATTTTATAGCAATCAGCCCCAGCATTTT
cdr3_aa: CASSSGQGFYSNQPQHF

d_call: TRBD1
v_call: TRBV27
j_call: TRBJ1-5
clone_size: -
cdr3_nt: TGTGCCAGCAGTTCAATGGTTCAGGGGGATCAGCCCCAGCATTTT
cdr3_aa: CASSSMVQGDQPQHF

d_call: -
v_call: TRBV7-2
j_call: TRBJ1-1
clone_size: -
cdr3_nt: TGTGCCAGCAGCTTAGCGGGGGCCCAGGGAACTGAAGCTTTCTTT
cdr3_aa: CASSLAGAQGTEAFF

d_call: TRBD2
v_call: TRBV5-4
j_call: TRBJ2-3
clone_size: -
cdr3_nt: TGTGCCAGCACCCCGCGGGGGGGGGCCGGAGATACGCAGTATTTT
cdr3_aa: CASTPRGGAGDTQYF

d_call: -
v_call: TRBV5-4
j_call: TRBJ1-4
clone_size: -
cdr3_nt: TGTGCCAGCAGCTCTGTGACTAATGAAAAACTGTTTTTT
cdr3_aa: CASSSVTNEKLFF

d_call: -
v_call: TRBV30
j_call: TRBJ1-1
clone_size: -
cdr3_nt: TGTGCCTGGAGTGTTTATCTGAACACTGAAGCTTTCTTT
cdr3_aa: CAWSVYLNTEAFF

d_call: TRBD2
v_call: TRBV12-3/TRBV12-4
j_call: TRBJ2-1
clone_size: many
cdr3_nt: TGTGCCAGCAGTTTTGGGACTAACAATGAGCAGTTCTTC
cdr3_aa: CASSFGTNNEQFF

d_call: TRBD2
v_call: TRBV9
j_call: TRBJ2-1
clone_size: -
cdr3_nt: TGTGCCAGCAGCTCGTCTCCACCTCTAGCGGGAATATACAATGAGCAGTTCTTC
cdr3_aa: CASSSSPPLAGIYNEQFF

d_call: -
v_call: TRBV25-1
j_call: TRBJ1-2
clone_size: -
cdr3_nt: TGTGCCAGCAGTGAAAGAACAGGCTACACCTTC
cdr3_aa: CASSERTGYTF

d_call: TRBD2
v_call: TRBV7-6
j_call: TRBJ2-3
clone_size: -
cdr3_nt: TGTGCCAGCAGCCCAGGGGTAGGTCTAGCGGGGGCGGAAAGCACAGATACGCAGTATTTT
cdr3_aa: CASSPGVGLAGAESTDTQYF

d_call: TRBD1
v_call: TRBV6-1
j_call: TRBJ1-3
clone_size: -
cdr3_nt: TGTGCCAGCAGTGAAGGGACAGGAATGAACACCATATATTTT
cdr3_aa: CASSEGTGMNTIYF

d_call: -
v_call: TRBV7-9
j_call: TRBJ1-2
clone_size: -
cdr3_nt: TGTGCCAGCAGCTCACGCCGGGACATAGGGGGCTACACCTTC
cdr3_aa: CASSSRRDIGGYTF

d_call: TRBD2
v_call: TRBV30
j_call: TRBJ2-3
clone_size: once
cdr3_nt: TGTGCCTGGGCAGAGGTTAGCGGGGCGACAGATACGCAGTATTTT
cdr3_aa: CAWAEVSGATDTQYF

d_call: -
v_call: TRBV6-5
j_call: TRBJ1-1
clone_size: -
cdr3_nt: TGTGCCAGCAACCCGACAGCGAACACTGAAGCTTTCTTT
cdr3_aa: CASNPTANTEAFF

d_call: -
v_call: TRBV2
j_call: TRBJ1-3
clone_size: few
cdr3_nt: TGTGCCAGCAGTGAAGCTTTTTCTTGGCGGGGACCTGGAAACACCATATATTTT
cdr3_aa: CASSEAFSWRGPGNTIYF

d_call: -
v_call: TRBV2
j_call: TRBJ2-2
clone_size: -
cdr3_nt: TGTGCCAGCAGCAACAGGGACACCGGGGAGCTGTTTTTT
cdr3_aa: CASSNRDTGELFF

d_call: TRBD2
v_call: TRBV2
j_call: TRBJ2-3
clone_size: -
cdr3_nt: TGTGCCACCTCAACCGGGCCTAGCGGGGAATCAGATACGCAGTATTTT
cdr3_aa: CATSTGPSGESDTQYF

d_call: TRBD1
v_call: TRBV5-1
j_call: TRBJ1-1
clone_size: few
cdr3_nt: TGCGCCAGCAGGTCGACAGGGACTGAAGCTTTCTTT
cdr3_aa: CASRSTGTEAFF

d_call: TRBD1
v_call: TRBV27
j_call: TRBJ1-1
clone_size: once
cdr3_nt: TGTGCCAGCAGTAAGTTGTCGACAGGGGGCACTGAAGCTTTCTTT
cdr3_aa: CASSKLSTGGTEAFF

d_call: TRBD2
v_call: TRBV5-6
j_call: TRBJ2-5
clone_size: -
cdr3_nt: TGTGCCAGCAGCTTAGCGGGGGGCTGGGATGAGACCCAGTACTTC
cdr3_aa: CASSLAGGWDETQYF

d_call: TRBD2
v_call: TRBV11-2
j_call: TRBJ2-5
clone_size: -
cdr3_nt: TGTGCCAGCAGCTTAGGACTAGCGGGGGGGTCGACCCAGTACTTC
cdr3_aa: CASSLGLAGGSTQYF

d_call: TRBD2
v_call: TRBV6-5
j_call: TRBJ2-3
clone_size: -
cdr3_nt: TGTGCCAGCCGCCGGGGGGGGAGGGCAGATACGCAGTATTTT
cdr3_aa: CASRRGGRADTQYF

d_call: TRBD1
v_call: TRBV19
j_call: TRBJ1-2
clone_size: -
cdr3_nt: TGTGCCAGTAGTATGGACAGGGCCTATGGCTACACCTTC
cdr3_aa: CASSMDRAYGYTF

d_call: TRBD1
v_call: TRBV2
j_call: TRBJ1-1
clone_size: -
cdr3_nt: TGTGCCAGCAGAGAAGGACAGGGGTTCGCTGAAGCTTTCTTT
cdr3_aa: CASREGQGFAEAFF

d_call: -
v_call: TRBV6-1
j_call: TRBJ2-3
clone_size: -
cdr3_nt: TGTGCCAGCAGTGAAGTTACGGGTGGCACAGATACGCAGTATTTT
cdr3_aa: CASSEVTGGTDTQYF